Listed below are T cell receptor beta chains from one sample, sequenced in a study of T-cell memory formation after mild COVID-19. One entry per CDR3 protein results from TCRdb running MiXCR on the 5' RACE reads. The sample comprises hundreds of thousands of distinct CDR3 sequences, under 20% of which are singletons, and roughly a fifth rests with the top ten. Sequenced material: PBMCs or a T cell subset sorted from them (not recorded which). The receptors come from a man aged 18 to 35 who had mild COVID-19 (a few samples of this study predate the infection). Cell type and time point are not known. Each CDR3 is given with its conserved first and last residue. Fields, in order: D gene, J gene, clone size, V gene, CDR3 protein, CDR3 DNA. A D gene is named only where the DNA matches it firmly. The size of a clone is reported for some rows only, either as once, few or many, or as a class for expanded clones.

. | TRBJ2-4 | few | TRBV5-1 | CASSSSQRLKNIQYF | TGCGCCAGCAGCTCTTCACAGCGATTAAAAAACATTCAGTACTTC
TRBD2 | TRBJ2-3 | . | TRBV7-6 | CASSLVVSGAGTDTQYF | TGTGCCAGCAGCTTAGTTGTTAGCGGGGCAGGCACAGATACGCAGTATTTT
. | TRBJ1-6 | few | TRBV4-3 | CASSLGQPGISPLHF | TGCGCCAGCAGCCTAGGACAGCCGGGGATTTCACCCCTCCACTTT
. | TRBJ2-3 | few | TRBV7-8 | CASSGPLTATSTDTQYF | TGTGCCAGCAGCGGGCCCTTGACGGCGACTAGCACAGATACGCAGTATTTT
TRBD1 | TRBJ1-1 | . | TRBV20-1 | CSARAGGRSEAFF | TGCAGTGCTAGAGCAGGGGGTCGTTCTGAAGCTTTCTTT
. | TRBJ1-2 | . | TRBV11-2 | CASSFFQVNYGYTF | TGTGCCAGCAGCTTTTTCCAGGTGAACTATGGCTACACCTTC
TRBD1 | TRBJ1-3 | . | TRBV5-1 | CASSFDTTGIGNTIYF | TGCGCCAGCAGCTTCGATACGACAGGGATCGGAAACACCATATATTTT
TRBD1 | TRBJ1-4 | few | TRBV13 | CASSHNRGLGEKLFF | TGTGCCAGCAGCCACAACAGGGGGCTCGGGGAAAAACTGTTTTTT
TRBD2 | TRBJ2-1 | few | TRBV27 | CASSAGTSGNNEQFF | TGTGCCAGCAGTGCCGGGACTAGCGGGAACAATGAGCAGTTCTTC
. | TRBJ2-2 | many | TRBV29-1 | CSVEGTPDTGELFF | TGCAGCGTTGAAGGGACGCCGGACACCGGGGAGCTGTTTTTT
. | TRBJ1-2 | . | TRBV5-1 | CASSLVERDPYGYTF | TGCGCCAGCAGCTTAGTAGAGAGAGACCCCTATGGCTACACCTTC
TRBD2 | TRBJ2-1 | few | TRBV19 | CASMPSGGAWGEQFF | TGTGCCAGTATGCCTAGCGGGGGGGCTTGGGGAGAGCAGTTCTTC
. | TRBJ2-1 | few | TRBV5-1 | CASRDWNNEQFF | TGCGCCAGTAGGGACTGGAACAATGAGCAGTTCTTC
. | TRBJ2-5 | few | TRBV5-4 | CASSQTGNQETQYF | TGTGCCAGCAGCCAAACAGGGAATCAAGAGACCCAGTACTTC
. | TRBJ2-2 | . | TRBV3-1 | CASRSFSGGELFF | TGTGCCAGCAGGAGTTTCTCTGGCGGGGAGCTGTTTTTT
. | TRBJ2-3 | few | TRBV4-3 | CASSQDAGDTQYF | TGCGCCAGCAGCCAAGATGCCGGCGATACGCAGTATTTT
. | TRBJ2-5 | many | TRBV7-3 | CASSRGSQETQYF | TGTGCCAGCAGCAGAGGGTCCCAAGAGACCCAGTACTTC
TRBD1 | TRBJ2-7 | few | TRBV18 | CASSPGQVLSSEYF | TGTGCCAGCTCACCGGGACAGGTACTTTCATCCGAGTACTTC
. | TRBJ2-7 | few | TRBV6-2/TRBV6-3 | CASSDREQYF | TGTGCCAGCTCTGATCGCGAGCAGTACTTC
. | TRBJ2-7 | . | TRBV6-2/TRBV6-3 | CASRHGRIYEQYF | TGTGCCAGCAGACACGGACGGATATACGAGCAGTACTTC
. | TRBJ2-1 | few | TRBV5-1 | CARRPGRVNEQFF | TGCGCCCGACGTCCAGGGCGCGTGAATGAGCAGTTCTTC
TRBD2 | TRBJ2-5 | many | TRBV18 | CASSEGTSGQETQYF | TGTGCCAGCTCTGAGGGGACTAGCGGTCAAGAGACCCAGTACTTC
. | TRBJ2-7 | . | TRBV7-6 | CASSLLVQGFSEQYF | TGTGCCAGCAGCTTACTGGTACAGGGATTCAGCGAGCAGTACTTC
. | TRBJ1-1 | . | TRBV5-1 | CASSGDGQKNTEAFF | TGCGCCAGCAGCGGGGACGGGCAAAAGAACACTGAAGCTTTCTTT
. | TRBJ1-5 | many | TRBV5-1 | CASSPGDSNQPQHF | TGCGCCAGCAGCCCGGGTGATAGCAATCAGCCCCAGCATTTT
TRBD2 | TRBJ2-1 | few | TRBV5-1 | CASSAGGTSEQFF | TGCGCCAGCAGCGCCGGGGGGACCAGTGAGCAGTTCTTC
. | TRBJ1-5 | . | TRBV5-1 | CASRPTGLSNQPQHF | TGCGCCAGCAGGCCGACGGGGCTTAGCAATCAGCCCCAGCATTTT
. | TRBJ1-1 | . | TRBV19 | CASSISASLNTEAFF | TGTGCCAGTAGTATCTCCGCCAGCTTGAACACTGAAGCTTTCTTT
TRBD2 | TRBJ2-3 | . | TRBV3-1 | CASSRDSAGGPRGTQYF | TGTGCCAGCAGCCGGGACTCTGCGGGGGGACCTAGAGGTACGCAGTATTTT
TRBD2 | TRBJ2-5 | . | TRBV7-6 | CASSLVWATSGVSQETQYF | TGTGCCAGCAGCTTAGTCTGGGCGACTAGCGGAGTCTCACAAGAGACCCAGTACTTC
. | TRBJ2-3 | many | TRBV5-1 | CASSLGDKDTQYF | TGCGCCAGCAGCTTGGGAGATAAGGATACGCAGTATTTT
. | TRBJ1-3 | . | TRBV4-1 | CASSPGSGAYTIYF | TGCGCCAGCAGCCCCGGTTCGGGGGCGTACACCATATATTTT
TRBD1 | TRBJ2-3 | many | TRBV7-9 | CASSLVDRADTQYF | TGTGCCAGCAGCTTAGTCGACAGGGCAGATACGCAGTATTTT
TRBD2 | TRBJ2-2 | . | TRBV7-2 | CASSSSGGAVGELIF | TGTGCCAGCAGCTCTAGCGGGGGGGCGGTCGGGGAGCTGATTTTT
TRBD1 | TRBJ1-4 | . | TRBV6-5 | CASKRQGSTNEKLFF | TGTGCCAGCAAGAGACAGGGTAGTACTAATGAAAAACTGTTTTTT